Listed below are T cell receptor beta chains from one sample, sequenced in a study of radiotherapy plus CTLA-4 blockade in lung cancer. TCRdb's copy holds only in-frame clones and misses some; the assay was immunoSEQ multiplex PCR. The table includes 95,000 to 150,000 clones, over 80% detected once. This sample comprised peripheral blood, obtained from a patient treated with radiotherapy plus ipilimumab. The receptors derive from a human donor with non-small cell lung cancer that progressed on radiotherapy plus ipilimumab. Both conserved end residues are trimmed from each CDR3. The D gene is left open where the match is weak.

d_call v_call cdr3_length cdr3_aa
- TRBV20-1 9 SAKRTNEQF
- TRBV6-1 12 ASFLNGGNTEAF
TRBD1 TRBV6-1 11 ASSRGQNYEQY
TRBD1 TRBV5-7 11 ASSQDRTYEQY
TRBD1 TRBV19 11 ASSWTGNYGYT
- TRBV7-9 12 ASSSDGVDTEAF
- TRBV7-9 17 ASSTGELWGALLTGELF
TRBD2 TRBV5-4 11 ASSGGGKETQY
TRBD1 TRBV27 13 ASPPTAGGNQPQH
TRBD1 TRBV7-9 12 ASSWGQGYQPQH
- TRBV6-6 10 ASSYWGSEAF
TRBD1 TRBV2 12 ASLGQGLGGGYT
- TRBV18 14 ASSRSPSSGANVLT
TRBD1 TRBV11-2 16 ATSPFSAPGQGIYGYT
TRBD1 TRBV19 12 ASSTTGSNYGYT
- TRBV27 11 ASSYGGDTEAF
- TRBV12-5 11 ASGFSGGTEAF
TRBD1 TRBV6-5 12 ASRSGTATGELF
TRBD2 TRBV5-1 14 ASSRKLAGGYNEQF
- TRBV10-1 12 ASSPRDPWAEQF
- TRBV2 12 ASSGEGFSAGYT
- TRBV2 12 ASSEWGGGEKLF
- TRBV29-1 13 SVTSAERSTDTQY
- TRBV6-1 11 ATSLTGPYEQY
TRBD2 TRBV2 12 ASSILAGGYEQF
- TRBV7-6 14 ASSLVPFGLTDTQY
- TRBV7-9 11 ASSLAGATEAF
- TRBV5-1 11 ASSLRSSYEQY
- TRBV5-1 13 ASSYGASSYNEQF
- TRBV18 13 ASSQGLISNQPQH
- TRBV2 15 ASSVVRKGDYTGELF
TRBD2 TRBV4-2 13 ASSQLSGSYNEQF
- TRBV4-1 13 ASSQDRGTGNTIY
- TRBV27 10 ASSPGTDGYT
- TRBV7-8 12 ASRQGLMNTEAF
TRBD2 TRBV7-2 12 ASSLGLAGGYQD
TRBD2 TRBV9 14 ASSHVLAGLTGELF
TRBD1 TRBV30 14 AWSVQGTKNYNEQF
- TRBV19 11 ASSIFESSGYT
TRBD2 TRBV5-1 13 ASSLARGGTDTQY
- TRBV18 13 ASSPVQGGGHEQY
- TRBV25-1 13 ASSEWQGITDTQY
- TRBV29-1 11 SVEMGSGNEQF
- TRBV9 12 ASSVGGLGNTIY
- TRBV19 15 ASSSSGAGTAYNEQF
- TRBV19 13 ARRGGGGDVNEQF
TRBD1 TRBV6-5 13 ASSQPRGAGYGYT
TRBD2 TRBV5-1 10 ASSLEGLVEF